This T cell receptor (beta chain) was documented in a study of PD-L1 blockade in urothelial cancer. Study context: About nine tenths of the roughly 29 patients were men who had bladder-origin urothelial cancer. Each participant's history included 0 to 3 prior chemotherapy regimens. Analyses used blood from 3 weeks (second dose) and 6 weeks after treatment start.

Profiling relied on immunoSEQ multiplex PCR, and the TCRdb table lists in-frame clones only, not all of them. The sample yields about 95,000 clones, 87% seen once. Germline V gene sequence: CDR1 SGDLS, CDR2 YYNGEE. V trimming: 3 bases; J trimming: 2 bases; junction bases outside the gene matches: 7. The CDR3 is made up of 16 amino acids. Noted time point: pretreatment peripheral blood. The patients had locally advanced or metastatic urothelial carcinoma. The sequence was collected from a man in his sixties with urothelial cancer. The J gene is TRBJ2-7, the V gene TRBV9, with TRBD2 matching 11 bases. The sequences come from PBMCs, collected around atezolizumab (anti-PD-L1) treatment. CDR3 DNA sequence: TGTGCCAGCAGCGAGGGGCTAGCGGGAGGTACCTACGAGCAGTACTTC. Its protein is CASSEGLAGGTYEQYF.